The entry that follows covers one T cell receptor (beta chain) sequence. The data belong to a study of blood T cell repertoires in COVID-19. V gave up 5 bases and J gave up 7 bases, with 15 bases separating them. This CDR3 has 13 amino acids. Germline-derived CDR1 and CDR2 are SGHTA and FQGTGA. How the authors handled the data: Estimates of nucleated cell counts were drawn from the amplification of reference gene primers. TCRdb's copy holds only in-frame clones and misses some; the assay was immunoSEQ multiplex PCR. V and J calls and clone size are copied from that table; D and trimming were computed from the DNA. The sample consists of roughly 220,000 clones, around 83% of them appearing once.

The sample was PBMCs or T cells enriched from blood (not recorded which). The chain joins TRBV7-3 to TRBJ2-7; D is perhaps TRBD2 (5 bases). This TCR came from a woman in her forties who had recovered from COVID-19. As DNA, the CDR3 is TGTGCCAGCAGCCCCTCACGGGAAAATGAGCAGTACTTC. Its translation: CASSPSRENEQYF.